This T cell receptor (beta chain) was sequenced during a study of blood T cell repertoires in COVID-19. Some clones are missing from TCRdb's copy, which holds only in-frame ones; the method was immunoSEQ multiplex PCR. Found here are 160,000 or so clones, 82% of them singletons; the top ten hold roughly 8.1%. Looked up from germline, CDR1 is SEHNR and CDR2 is FQNEAQ (reference sequence). The CDR3 is 13 amino acids. Germline trimming cut 7 bases from V and 7 bases from J; bases unmatched to any gene: 5. In this sample, this clone turned up once. This chain joins TRBV7-9 and TRBJ2-2, with TRBD1 matching 8 bases. The sequenced sample was peripheral blood. This TCR was sampled from a woman in her 70s with acute or convalescent COVID-19. As DNA, the CDR3 is TGTGCCAGCAACACAGGGGGGTTCGGGGAGCTGTTTTTT. This translates into CASNTGGFGELFF.